The sequence of this T cell receptor (beta chain) was determined in a study of monozygotic twins with cystic fibrosis. General observations from the study: J usage was most co-twin-similar in 8 of 16 pairs, V in 13. No link emerged between shared CDR3 counts and age, concordance or severity.

This CDR3 is 13 amino acids long. Trimming removed 8 bases at V and 5 bases at J, with 18 bases between. Germline V gene sequence: CDR1 SQVTM, CDR2 ANQGSEA. Here immunoSEQ multiplex PCR was the method, and the copy in TCRdb shows in-frame clones only, minus some. The table records some 10,000 clones, over 99% of them present only once. Details on this clone: Its specificity is unknown.

Sequenced input: blood. The TCR comes from a man aged 18 to 35 with cystic fibrosis. The chain is built from TRBV29-1 and TRBJ1-2; D possibly corresponds to TRBD1 (6 bases). Here the CDR3 reads CSTRTDLLYGYTF. As DNA, the CDR3 is TGCAGCACTCGGACAGACTTACTTTATGGCTACACCTTC. The full variable domain, completed using reference TRBV29-1 and TRBJ1-2, is SAVISQKPSRDICQRGTSLTIQCQVDSQVTMMFWYRQQPGQSLTLIATANQGSEATYESGFVIDKFPISRPNLTFSTLTVSNMSPEDSSIYLCSTRTDLLYGYTFGSGTRLTVV.